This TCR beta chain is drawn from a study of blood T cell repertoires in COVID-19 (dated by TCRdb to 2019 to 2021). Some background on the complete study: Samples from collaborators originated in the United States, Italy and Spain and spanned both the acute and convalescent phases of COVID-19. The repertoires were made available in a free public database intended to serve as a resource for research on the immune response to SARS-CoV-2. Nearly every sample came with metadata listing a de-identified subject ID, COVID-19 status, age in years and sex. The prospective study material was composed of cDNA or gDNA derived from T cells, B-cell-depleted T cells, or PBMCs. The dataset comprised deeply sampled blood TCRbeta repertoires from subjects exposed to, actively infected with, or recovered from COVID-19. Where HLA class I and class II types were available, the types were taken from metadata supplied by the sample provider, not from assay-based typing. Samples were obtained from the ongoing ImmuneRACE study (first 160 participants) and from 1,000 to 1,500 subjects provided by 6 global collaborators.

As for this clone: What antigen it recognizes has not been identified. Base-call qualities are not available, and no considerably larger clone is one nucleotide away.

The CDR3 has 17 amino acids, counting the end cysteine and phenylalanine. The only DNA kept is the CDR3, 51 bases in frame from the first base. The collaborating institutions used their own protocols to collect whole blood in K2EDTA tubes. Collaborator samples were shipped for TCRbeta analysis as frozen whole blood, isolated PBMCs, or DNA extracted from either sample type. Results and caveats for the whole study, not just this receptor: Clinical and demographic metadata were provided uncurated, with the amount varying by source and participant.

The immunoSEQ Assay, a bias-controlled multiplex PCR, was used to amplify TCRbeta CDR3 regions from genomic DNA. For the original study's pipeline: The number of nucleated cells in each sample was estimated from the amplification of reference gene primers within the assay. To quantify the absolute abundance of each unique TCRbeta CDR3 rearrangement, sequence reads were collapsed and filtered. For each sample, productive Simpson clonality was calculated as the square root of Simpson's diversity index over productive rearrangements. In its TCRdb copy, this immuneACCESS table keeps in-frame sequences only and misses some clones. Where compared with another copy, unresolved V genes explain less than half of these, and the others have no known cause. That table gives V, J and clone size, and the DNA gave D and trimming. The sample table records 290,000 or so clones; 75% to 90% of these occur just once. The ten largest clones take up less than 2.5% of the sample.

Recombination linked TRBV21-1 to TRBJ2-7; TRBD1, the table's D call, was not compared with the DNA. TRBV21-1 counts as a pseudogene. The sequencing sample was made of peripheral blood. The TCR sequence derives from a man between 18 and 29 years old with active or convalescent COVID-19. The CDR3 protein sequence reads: CASSKIGPSGDVYEQYF. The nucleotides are TGTGCCAGCAGCAAAATCGGGCCTTCAGGGGACGTCTACGAGCAGTACTTC.